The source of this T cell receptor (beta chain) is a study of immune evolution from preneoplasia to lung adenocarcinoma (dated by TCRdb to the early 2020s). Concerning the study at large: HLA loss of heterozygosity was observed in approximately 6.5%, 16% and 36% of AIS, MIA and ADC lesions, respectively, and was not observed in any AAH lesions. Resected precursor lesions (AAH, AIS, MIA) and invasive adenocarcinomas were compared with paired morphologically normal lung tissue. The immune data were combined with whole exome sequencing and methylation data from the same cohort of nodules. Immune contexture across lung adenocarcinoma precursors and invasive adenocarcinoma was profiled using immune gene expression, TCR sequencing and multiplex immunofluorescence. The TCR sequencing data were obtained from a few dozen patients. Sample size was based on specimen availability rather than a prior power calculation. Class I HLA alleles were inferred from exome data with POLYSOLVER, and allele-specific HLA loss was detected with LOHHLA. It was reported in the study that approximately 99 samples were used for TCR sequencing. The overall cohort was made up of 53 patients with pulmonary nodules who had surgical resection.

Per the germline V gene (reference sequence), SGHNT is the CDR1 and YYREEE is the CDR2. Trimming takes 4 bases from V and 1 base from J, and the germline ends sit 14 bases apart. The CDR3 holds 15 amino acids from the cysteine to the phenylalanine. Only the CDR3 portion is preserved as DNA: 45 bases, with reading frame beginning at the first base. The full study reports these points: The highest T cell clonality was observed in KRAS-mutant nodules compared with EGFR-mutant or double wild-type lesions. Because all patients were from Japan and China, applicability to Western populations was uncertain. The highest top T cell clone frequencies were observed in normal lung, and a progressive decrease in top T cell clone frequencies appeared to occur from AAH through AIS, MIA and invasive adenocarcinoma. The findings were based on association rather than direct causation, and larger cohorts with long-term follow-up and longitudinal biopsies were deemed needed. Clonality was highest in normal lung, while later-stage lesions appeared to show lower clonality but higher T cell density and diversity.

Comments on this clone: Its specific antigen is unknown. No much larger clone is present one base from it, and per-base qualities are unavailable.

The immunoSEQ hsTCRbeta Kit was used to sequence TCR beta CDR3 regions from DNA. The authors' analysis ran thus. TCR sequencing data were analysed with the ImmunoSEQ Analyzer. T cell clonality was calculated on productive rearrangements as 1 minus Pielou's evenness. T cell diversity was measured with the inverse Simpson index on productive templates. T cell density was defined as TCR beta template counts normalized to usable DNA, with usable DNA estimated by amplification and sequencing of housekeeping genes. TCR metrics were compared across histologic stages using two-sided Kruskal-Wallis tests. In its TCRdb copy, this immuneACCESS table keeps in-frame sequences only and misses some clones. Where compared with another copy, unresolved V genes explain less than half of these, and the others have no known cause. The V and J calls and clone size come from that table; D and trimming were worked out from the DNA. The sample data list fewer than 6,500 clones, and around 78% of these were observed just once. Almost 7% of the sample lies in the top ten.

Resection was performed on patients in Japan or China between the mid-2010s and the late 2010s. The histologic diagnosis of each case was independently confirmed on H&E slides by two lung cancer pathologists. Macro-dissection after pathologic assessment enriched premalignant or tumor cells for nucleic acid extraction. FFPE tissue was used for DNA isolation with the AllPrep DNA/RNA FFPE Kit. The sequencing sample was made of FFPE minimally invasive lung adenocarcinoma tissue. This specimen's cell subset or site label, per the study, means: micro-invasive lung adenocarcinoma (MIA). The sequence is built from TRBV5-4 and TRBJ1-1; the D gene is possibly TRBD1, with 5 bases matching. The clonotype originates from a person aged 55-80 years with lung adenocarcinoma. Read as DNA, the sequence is TGTGCCAGCAGCCCACCAAGGGGCCCGAACACTGAAGCTTTCTTT. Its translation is CASSPPRGPNTEAFF.